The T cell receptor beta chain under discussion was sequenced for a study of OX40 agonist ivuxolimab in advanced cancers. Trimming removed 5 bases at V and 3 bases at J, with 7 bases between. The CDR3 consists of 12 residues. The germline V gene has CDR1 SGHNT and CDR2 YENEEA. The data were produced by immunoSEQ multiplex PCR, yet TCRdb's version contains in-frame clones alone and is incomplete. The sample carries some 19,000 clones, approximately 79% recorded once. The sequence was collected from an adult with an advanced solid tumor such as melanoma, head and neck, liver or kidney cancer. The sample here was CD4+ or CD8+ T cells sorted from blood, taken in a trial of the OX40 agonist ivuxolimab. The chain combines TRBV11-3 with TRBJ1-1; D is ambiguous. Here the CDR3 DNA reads TGTGCCAGCAGCCAGAGCGACACTGAAGCTTTCTTT. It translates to CASSQSDTEAFF.